A single sample is the source of the 8 T cell receptor beta chains below, sequenced in a study of T cell clonality in common variable immunodeficiency. Measured with immunoSEQ multiplex PCR; TCRdb has only the in-frame clones, and not every one. The sample presents 35,000 to 55,000 clones, none singletons. The source material was peripheral blood mononuclear cells. The receptors come from a person aged 18 to 75 in good health.

This clone has ten or more counts. The CDR3 is cut off 3 residues early in the read; its end comes from the germline J gene. The J gene is TRBJ2-4, the V gene TRBV19; D unclear. Per germline, CDR1 LNHDA and CDR2 SQIVND (reference sequence). The CDR3 totals 17 residues. Trimming removed 1 base at V and 2 bases at J, with 15 bases between. The CDR3 bases that were read are TGTGCCAGTAGTATAGGGCCGGGTTTTTCTTCCAAAAACATT. This codes for CASSIGPGFSSKNI. The entire CDR3 sequence reads CASSIGPGFSSKNIQYF.

This clone was detected ten times or more. The read terminates 3 residues before the CDR3 end, so the remaining end is supplied by the germline J gene. This chain connects TRBV12-3 or TRBV12-4 to TRBJ2-7; D is unclear. This CDR3 region has 13 residues. Deletions cut 3 bases from V and 3 bases from J, with 9 bases between. The DNA read from the CDR3 is TGTGCCAGCAGTTTGTTCGTAGTCTACGAG. Translating it yields CASSLFVVYE. The whole CDR3 sequence reads CASSLFVVYEQYF.

This clone was observed many times. The read ends 3 residues shy of where the CDR3 ends; the end is completed using the germline J gene. The chain has TRBV20-1 and TRBJ1-2, with TRBD1 as a possible D gene (5 bases). Germline CDR1 is DFQATT and CDR2 is SNEGSKA (reference sequence). This CDR3 comprises 17 residues. The CDR3 spells CSASRVAVPPSVEGYTF. The sequenced CDR3 bases are TGCAGTGCTAGCAGGGTGGCAGTGCCACCCTCGGTAGAGGGC.

This clone was counted at least ten times. Read sequence stops 3 residues before the CDR3 end, and the germline J gene provides the missing end. The genes are TRBV28 and TRBJ2-1; 11 nucleotides match TRBD2. This CDR3 region has 17 residues. Germline loops: CDR1 MDHEN, CDR2 SYDVKM. After removal of 0 bases from V and 5 bases from J, the junction contained 6 bases not matched to a gene. The chain's CDR3 is CASSLWSSGRLNNEQFF. The sequenced part of the CDR3 DNA is TGTGCCAGCAGTTTATGGTCTAGCGGGAGGTTGAACAATGAG. Using reference TRBV28 and TRBJ2-1 for the parts outside the CDR3, the full variable domain is DVKVTQSSRYLVKRTGEKVFLECVQDMDHENMFWYRQDPGLGLRLIYFSYDVKMKEKGDIPEGYSVSREKKERFSLILESASTNQTSMYLCASSLWSSGRLNNEQFFGPGTRLTVL.

This clone was counted ten times or more. Read sequence stops 3 residues before the CDR3 end, and the germline J gene provides the missing end. The gene calls are TRBV6-2 or TRBV6-3 and TRBJ2-7; either TRBD1 or TRBD2 may supply D (6 bases each). Trimming removed 3 bases from V and 3 bases from J, with 21 bases in between. CDR1 and CDR2 from the germline V gene are MNHEY and SVGEGT. The CDR3 has 17 residues. The CDR3 DNA, read in part, is TGTGCCAGCAGTTATCCCACCTGGAGGGGGTTCGACTACGAG. Translating gives CASSYPTWRGFDYE. The whole CDR3 sequence is CASSYPTWRGFDYEQYF.

There are many counts of this clone. The read comes to an end 3 residues before the CDR3 does, leaving the germline J gene to fill in the end. The gene calls are TRBV6-1 and TRBJ2-3; possible D gene TRBD2, 7 bases. Germline V CDR1 and CDR2: MNHNS, SASEGT. The CDR3 has 15 residues. V lost 3 bases, J lost 5 bases, and 15 bases lay in between. The CDR3 bases that were read are TGTGCCAGCAGTGACGTGAGGGGGGGCGTAGATACG. As protein: CASSDVRGGVDT. The CDR3 in full is CASSDVRGGVDTQYF.

In its sample, this clone was seen many times. The read is 3 residues too short to cover the CDR3 end, so that end is filled in from the germline J gene. The V call is TRBV7-8, the J call TRBJ1-2; TRBD1 is a possible D gene (5 bases). Per germline, CDR1 SGHVS and CDR2 FQNEAQ. The CDR3 contains 16 residues. Trimming removed 1 base from V and 4 bases from J, with 16 bases in between. The CDR3 bases that were read are TGTGCCAGCAGCTTAGGAAAGGCAGGGTCGAGCTATGGC. Amino acids: CASSLGKAGSSYG. The entire CDR3 protein reads CASSLGKAGSSYGYTF. The full variable domain, rest sourced from reference TRBV7-8 and TRBJ1-2, is GAGVSQSPRYKVAKRGQDVALRCDPISGHVSLFWYQQALGQGPEFLTYFQNEAQLDKSGLPSDRFFAERPEGSVSTLKIQRTQQEDSAVYLCASSLGKAGSSYGYTFGSGTRLTVV.

This clone was observed at least ten times. The CDR3 extends 3 residues past the end of the read, so its final part is completed from the germline J gene. This chain connects TRBV20-1 to TRBJ2-5; TRBD2 matches 7 bases. From germline, CDR1 is DFQATT and CDR2 SNEGSKA (reference sequence). There are 15 residues in the CDR3. V shed 6 bases, J shed 3 bases, and the junction held 13 bases outside the gene matches. The part of the CDR3 DNA that was read is TGCAGTGCCAACTTGCCCCGGGGACTAAAAGAGACC. This sequence encodes CSANLPRGLKET. The whole CDR3 protein is CSANLPRGLKETQYF.